Presented here are 9 T cell receptor beta chains from one specimen sequenced in a study of identical twins. TCRdb reprocessed the 5' RACE reads with MiXCR, giving one entry per CDR3 protein. Of hundreds of thousands of distinct CDR3 sequences listed, around 8.6% are singletons. The same specimen was also included in a second study, on yellow fever vaccine responses in identical twins.

The sample was PBMCs. Every receptor here comes from a woman between 18 and 29 years old in good health.

This clonotype was recorded many times. This chain joins TRBV3-1 and TRBJ2-1; D not certain. The CDR3 loop spans 11 amino acids. The V end lost 0 bases, the J end lost 12 bases, and 6 bases lay between the germline ends. In germline, CDR1 is LGHDT, CDR2 YNNKEL (reference sequence). The CDR3 DNA reads TGTGCCAGCAGCCAAGATAGGAGGCAGTTCTTC. Translation gives CASSQDRRQFF.

This clonotype was detected many times. The chain joins TRBV15 to TRBJ2-7; TRBD1 matches at 11 bases. The CDR3 totals 13 residues. With 6 bases clipped from V and 3 bases from J, the junction kept 1 base outside the gene matches. Germline CDR1 LNHNV, CDR2 YYDKDF (reference sequence). The chain's CDR3 is CATRGTGGYEQYF. The CDR3 DNA reads as TGTGCCACCAGGGGGACAGGGGGCTACGAGCAGTACTTC.

This clonotype was counted a few times. As DNA, the CDR3 is TGCGCCAGCAGGTGGGGGGACAGGGATTCCTACGAGCAGTACTTC. This encodes CASRWGDRDSYEQYF. This chain connects TRBV5-1 to TRBJ2-7, with 9 bases lining up with TRBD1. The CDR3 has 15 residues. Germline loops: CDR1 SGHRS, CDR2 YFSETQ. The V gene end was trimmed by 5 bases and the J gene end by 1 base; junction bases not matched to a gene: 7.

The chain is built from TRBV16 and TRBJ2-2, with 7 positions matching TRBD1. Germline V gene sequence: CDR1 KGHSY, CDR2 FQNENV. V gave up 8 bases and J gave up 0 bases; unmatched junction bases: 6. CDR3 length equals 15 residues. This CDR3 is CASVRQGPNTGELFF. The CDR3 nucleotides are TGTGCCAGCGTCAGACAGGGACCGAACACCGGGGAGCTGTTTTTT.

This clonotype occurred a few times. The chain carries TRBV11-2 and TRBJ1-2, with 7 nucleotides matching TRBD1. V was clipped by 5 bases and J by 6 bases; unmatched bases: 9. The CDR3 is made up of 14 amino acids. Germline CDR1 SGHAT, CDR2 FQNNGV. The CDR3 sequence: CASSPGQWYNGYTF. In nucleotides, the CDR3 is TGTGCCAGCAGCCCGGGACAGTGGTACAATGGCTACACCTTC.

The CDR3 loop is CASSLETGNTDTQYF. The DNA of the CDR3 is TGTGCCAGCAGCTTGGAAACAGGCAACACAGATACGCAGTATTTT. The rearrangement joins TRBV5-6 to TRBJ2-3, with D perhaps matching TRBD1 (5 bases). This CDR3 contains 15 residues. Trimming cost V 0 bases and J 2 bases, with 10 bases left between them. CDR1 is SGHDT and CDR2 is YYEEEE in the germline V gene.

CDR3 in amino acids: CASTAGHNEQFF. The CDR3 DNA sequence: TGTGCCAGCACGGCGGGGCACAATGAGCAGTTCTTC. J is TRBJ2-1 and V is TRBV2, with TRBD2 as a possible D gene (6 bases). CDR1 and CDR2 (germline): SNHLY, FYNNEI. The CDR3 contains 12 residues. The ends were cut back, 7 bases at V and 5 bases at J, with 9 bases in the middle.

V is TRBV4-1 and J is TRBJ2-7; D gene ambiguous. Trimming removed 4 bases at V and 1 base at J, with 14 bases between. The germline V gene encodes CDR1 MGHRA and CDR2 YSYEKL. This CDR3 has 15 residues. CDR3 amino acids: CASSPRLAPSYEQYF. The CDR3, as DNA: TGCGCCAGCAGCCCCCGACTCGCCCCTTCCTACGAGCAGTACTTC.

The rearrangement joins TRBV29-1 to TRBJ1-6, with 7 bases identical to TRBD1. V lost 6 bases and J lost 8; bases outside the gene matches: 4. The CDR3 length is 12 residues. The germline gives CDR1 SQVTM, CDR2 ANQGSEA. This chain's CDR3 is CSVRDRDSPLHF. CDR3 nucleotides: TGCAGCGTCCGGGACAGAGATTCACCCCTCCACTTT.